Below, 8 T cell receptor beta chains from the same sample are listed, as sequenced in a study of Graves' ophthalmopathy and Graves' hyperthyroidism. TCR beta CDR3 amplification used RNA transcripts. Amplification began with first-round RT-PCR using HTBI primers, then second-round multiplex PCR was performed. One entry per CDR3 protein, called by TCRdb with MiXCR from the multiplex PCR reads. The table has roughly 1.1 million distinct CDR3 sequences, about 35% seen once. The sequenced sample was peripheral blood or thyroid tissue (not recorded which). The receptors come from an adult man with Graves' hyperthyroidism.

This clonotype was observed at least ten times. The chain links TRBV5-6 to TRBJ1-1, with D unresolved. Germline V lookup: CDR1 SGHDT, CDR2 YYEEEE. CDR3 length equals 12 residues. V lost 4 bases to trimming and J lost 3 bases, with 7 bases between them. CDR3 DNA: TGTGCCAGCAGCGTATCGGACACTGAAGCTTTCTTT. Its translation is CASSVSDTEAFF.

This clonotype was observed many times. The chain combines TRBV2 with TRBJ1-1, with D maybe TRBD1 (5 bases). The V gene's germline CDR1 is SNHLY and CDR2 FYNNEI. V was shortened by 8 bases and J by 5 bases, with 12 bases between the two germline ends. The CDR3 totals 12 residues. The CDR3 region is CASYGGGTEAFF. DNA for the CDR3: TGTGCCAGCTATGGGGGAGGTACTGAAGCTTTCTTT.

V gene TRBV2 combines with J gene TRBJ1-1; the match to TRBD1 covers 8 bases. Germline V lookup: CDR1 SNHLY, CDR2 FYNNEI. With 6 bases clipped from V and 2 bases from J, the junction kept 14 bases outside the gene matches. The length of the CDR3 is 17 residues. The CDR3 coding sequence is TGTGCCAGCAGCTTAGACAGGGGTCGGGGGGGTAACACTGAAGCTTTCTTT. It translates to CASSLDRGRGGNTEAFF.

Turning to this clonotype: The junction does not match germline at one end; this may be a read error. The chain recombines TRBV25-1 with TRBJ2-7, with 9 bases aligning to TRBD2. CDR1 is MGHDK, CDR2 SYGVNS, per germline. The CDR3 totals 14 residues. The CDR3 region is CACSATGTSHEQYF. The CDR3 region has the DNA TGTGCCTGCAGTGCCACCGGGACTAGCCACGAGCAGTACTTC.

J is TRBJ1-5 and V is TRBV7-9, with D tentatively TRBD1 (6 bases). Germline V gene sequence: CDR1 SEHNR, CDR2 FQNEAQ (reference sequence). The CDR3 contains 14 residues. V was trimmed by 5 bases and J by 13 bases, leaving 21 bases between them. The CDR3 loop reads CASSPGLAGGTQHF. DNA for the CDR3: TGTGCCAGCAGCCCAGGACTAGCGGGGGGCACGCAGCATTTT.

This clonotype was detected only a few times. Just one base apart from a much larger clone, this may be a read error. The rearrangement uses TRBV6-2 or TRBV6-3 and TRBJ2-5, with D tentatively TRBD1 (5 bases). Germline CDR1 and CDR2: MNHEY and SVGEGT. V was shortened by 6 bases and J by 5 bases, with 13 bases between the two germline ends. CDR3 length: 13 amino acids. The CDR3 region is CASRGPYWETQYF. The DNA for the CDR3 is TGTGCCAGCAGGGGGCCGTATTGGGAGACCCAGTACTTC.

As regards this clonotype: With a much larger clone just one base away, this may be a read error. This chain connects TRBV7-9 to TRBJ2-7; 10 bases fit TRBD1. CDR1 and CDR2 from the germline V gene are SEHNR and FQNEAQ (reference sequence). This CDR3 region has 16 residues. Trimming removed 11 bases from V and 3 bases from J; junction bases left unmatched: 16. The CDR3 DNA is TGTGCCGGCACCGACAGGGGGCGCATTTTCGGCTACGAGCAGTACTTC. It translates to CAGTDRGRIFGYEQYF.

This clonotype was seen a few times. The V gene is TRBV4-3, the J gene TRBJ2-5, with TRBD1 matching 7 bases. V dropped 0 bases and J dropped 3; count of bases not matched to a gene: 7. CDR3 length equals 16 residues. The germline gives CDR1 LGHNA, CDR2 YSLEER. The CDR3 reads CASSQDIGTAEETQYF. In nucleotides, the CDR3 is TGCGCCAGCAGCCAAGATATAGGGACAGCCGAAGAGACCCAGTACTTC.